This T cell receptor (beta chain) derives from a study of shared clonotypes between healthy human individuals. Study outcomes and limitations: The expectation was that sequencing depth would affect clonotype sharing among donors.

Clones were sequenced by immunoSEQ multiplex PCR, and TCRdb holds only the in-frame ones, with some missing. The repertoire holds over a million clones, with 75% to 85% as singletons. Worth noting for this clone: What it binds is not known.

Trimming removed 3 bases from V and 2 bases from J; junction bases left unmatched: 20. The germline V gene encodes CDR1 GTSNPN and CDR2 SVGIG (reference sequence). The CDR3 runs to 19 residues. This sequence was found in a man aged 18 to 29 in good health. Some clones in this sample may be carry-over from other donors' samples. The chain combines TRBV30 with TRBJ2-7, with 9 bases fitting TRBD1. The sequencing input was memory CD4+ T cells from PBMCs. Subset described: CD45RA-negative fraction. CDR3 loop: CAWSHYPSWLTGGTYEQYF. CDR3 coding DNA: TGTGCCTGGAGCCATTACCCAAGTTGGTTGACAGGGGGGACCTACGAGCAGTACTTC. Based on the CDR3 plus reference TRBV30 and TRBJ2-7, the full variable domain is SQTIHQWPATLVQPVGSPLSLECTVEGTSNPNLYWYRQAAGRGLQLLFYSVGIGQISSEVPQNLSASRPQDRQFILSSKKLLLSDSGFYLCAWSHYPSWLTGGTYEQYFGPGTRLTVT.